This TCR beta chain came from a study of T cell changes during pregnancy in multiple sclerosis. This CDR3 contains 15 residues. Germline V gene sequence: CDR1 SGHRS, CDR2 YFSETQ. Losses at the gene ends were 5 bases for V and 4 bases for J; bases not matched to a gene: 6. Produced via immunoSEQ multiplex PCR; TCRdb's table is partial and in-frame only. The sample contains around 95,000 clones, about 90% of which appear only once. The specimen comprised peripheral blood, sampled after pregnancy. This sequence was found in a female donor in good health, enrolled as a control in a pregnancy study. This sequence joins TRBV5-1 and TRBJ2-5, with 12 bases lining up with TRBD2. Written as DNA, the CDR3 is TGCGCCAGCAGTCGCGGACTAGCGGGGCTAGAGACCCAGTACTTC. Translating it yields CASSRGLAGLETQYF.